This T cell receptor (beta chain) is from a study of T cell responses to AZD1222 COVID-19 vaccine (dated by TCRdb to the early 2020s). In the study overall: TCR sequencing covered more than 230 trial participants: around 210 given two doses of AZD1222 and about 26 given two doses of MenACWY control vaccine. Trial participants were enrolled into age subgroups of 18-55, 56-69 and 70-plus years, which contained approximately 150, 30 and 60 TCR-sequenced participants, respectively. The paper's findings and limits, for the study overall: Reportedly, close to half of the unique spike-specific TCRs recognized epitopes lying outside the regions that are mutated in the B.1.351 and B.1.1.7 variants. Only a handful of AZD1222 recipients were SARS-CoV-2 seropositive at baseline, limiting conclusions about previously exposed vaccinees. Because no day 14 peak-response samples were available, repertoires were characterized only after the peak T cell response. The whole spike protein was spanned by vaccine-associated CD4 TCRs, and dominant responses were seen in regions 160-218 and 743-854. Participants were mostly white British and included more females than males, and it was suggested by the authors that clonal diversity may have been underestimated. After two AZD1222 doses, spike-specific TCR breadth and depth were significantly higher than at day 0 and than in MenACWY recipients. The 56-69-year group was small, and its depth increase did not reach significance, likely because of low power.

The time point label for this specimen denotes: about 28 days (+/-7) after the second vaccine dose. AZD1222 recipients given second doses at about 4 weeks or at about 12 weeks were pooled, since spike-specific TCR depth and breadth were not found to differ between the two schedules. Samples from vaccinated people were obtained from the UK trials COV001 and COV002, which included a single-blind randomized controlled phase 2/3 trial of AZD1222 (ChAdOx1 nCoV-19) in healthy adults. For TCRbeta chain sequencing, PBMC samples were collected from trial participants at day 0 and at day 28 after the second dose. As for this clone: The antigen it recognizes is unknown. No much larger clone is present one base from it, and per-base qualities are unavailable.

The CDR3 regions of human TCRbeta chains were subjected to immunosequencing. The authors' analysis ran thus. TCRs in the repertoires were matched against a reference library of SARS-CoV-2-specific TCRs that had been generated with the MIRA antigen-specificity platform. Breadth was defined as the fraction of unique TCRs that were SARS-CoV-2-associated. Depth was defined as the fraction of total T cells that were SARS-CoV-2-associated. Using the MIRA data, each spike-specific TCR was assigned both to the spike region to which the TCR was reactive and to a CD4 or CD8 class. Log10-transformed breadth and depth values were compared by one-way ANOVA with Sidak's multiple comparisons tests. This is the immuneACCESS table as TCRdb keeps it, with only in-frame sequences that have V and J called. A part of the clones is gone; compared with another copy, unresolved V genes explain less than half, and the rest is unexplained. V and J calls and clone size are given by that table; D and trimming were obtained from the DNA. The sample contains approximately 140,000 clones, roughly nine tenths of them found a single time. 4% of the sample rests with the top ten.

The sequences come from peripheral blood, collected 28 days after the second AZD1222 dose. The clonotype originates from an adult who received the AZD1222 COVID-19 vaccine.

The DNA reads TGTGCCAGCAGCTTAGCGCTCTCCAGGGAGACCCAGTACTTC. Its protein reads: CASSLALSRETQYF. Rearrangement joined TRBV7-2 to TRBJ2-5; the D segment cannot be called with confidence. The germline V gene yields SGHTA for CDR1 and FQGNSA for CDR2. Including cysteine and phenylalanine, the CDR3 has 14 amino acids. Only the CDR3 portion is preserved as DNA: 42 bases, with reading frame beginning at the first base. Trimming at the junction amounts to 0 bases on V and 5 bases on J, and the germline ends lie 10 bases apart.